A selection of T cell receptor beta chains follows, all from one sample in a study of control samples from healthy donors and cancer patients. Sequencing was performed with immunoSEQ multiplex PCR; in TCRdb, only in-frame clones are kept and a portion is missing. The profile shows about 110,000 clones, about 80% of them singletons. Sequencing used blood. These receptors all stem from a man younger than 35 in good health. Both conserved end residues are part of each CDR3. D genes are given only for firm matches. Where a row states a size, it is once, few, many or the class of an expanded clone; other rows omit it.

v_call,j_call,clone_size,d_call,cdr3_nt,cdr3_aa
TRBV27,TRBJ2-3,-,-,TGTGCCAGCAGTTTATTGGGAGATAGCACAGATACGCAGTATTTT,CASSLLGDSTDTQYF
TRBV7-9,TRBJ2-1,-,-,TGTGCCAGCAGCCTTACGGTTAACAATGAGCAGTTCTTC,CASSLTVNNEQFF
TRBV9,TRBJ2-1,-,-,TGTGCCAGCAGCGTAGTTCCCGGTCCTAATGAGCAGTTCTTC,CASSVVPGPNEQFF
TRBV4-1,TRBJ1-2,-,TRBD1,TGCGCCAGCAGCCAGCCGGGACAGGGGCTTTGGGGCTACACCTTC,CASSQPGQGLWGYTF
TRBV7-2,TRBJ2-1,-,TRBD2,TGTGCCAGCAGCTTCTATGCGGCTAGCGGGGCTCGTGAGCAGTTCTTC,CASSFYAASGAREQFF
TRBV28,TRBJ2-3,-,TRBD2,TGTGCCAGCAGTCCCGTCGATAGCGGGGGGAGCACAGATACGCAGTATTTT,CASSPVDSGGSTDTQYF
TRBV6-6,TRBJ2-1,-,-,TGTGCCAGCTACGTTGGGGGGCTAGGGGATGAGCAGTTCTTC,CASYVGGLGDEQFF
TRBV6-5,TRBJ2-3,once,-,TGTGCCAGCAGTTACAAGGGCACAGATACGCAGTATTTT,CASSYKGTDTQYF
TRBV11-3,TRBJ2-5,-,-,TGTGCCAGCAGCTTAAGCTTCCAAGAGACCCAGTACTTC,CASSLSFQETQYF
TRBV19,TRBJ2-5,-,-,TGTGCCAGTAGTCTCCGGGACAATCAAGAGACCCAGTACTTC,CASSLRDNQETQYF
TRBV27,TRBJ1-5,-,-,TGTGCCAGCAGTTTGGGGAAGTGGCAGCCCCAGCATTTT,CASSLGKWQPQHF
TRBV5-1,TRBJ2-1,-,TRBD1,TGCGCCAGCAGCTTGGTAGGGACAGGGGACAATGAGCAGTTCTTC,CASSLVGTGDNEQFF